What follows are 30 T cell receptor beta chains derived from one specimen sequenced in a study of OX40 agonist ivuxolimab in advanced cancers. Clones were read by immunoSEQ multiplex PCR, and TCRdb kept only the in-frame ones, dropping some. Seen here are fewer than 80,000 clones, 84% observed once, and the top ten hold about 9.4%. This specimen was CD4+ or CD8+ T cells sorted from blood, taken in a trial of the OX40 agonist ivuxolimab. These receptors were taken from an adult with an advanced solid tumor such as melanoma, head and neck, liver or kidney cancer.

The genes are TRBV7-9 and TRBJ2-7; TRBD1 matches at 10 bases. The CDR3 spans 15 residues. V lost 6 bases, J lost 2 bases, and 7 bases stayed unmatched. In germline, CDR1 is SEHNR, CDR2 FQNEAQ (reference sequence). The CDR3 region is CASSHPGQGTYEQYF. The DNA for the CDR3 is TGTGCCAGCAGTCACCCGGGACAGGGGACCTACGAGCAGTACTTC.

The chain uses TRBV7-2 and TRBJ2-2, with TRBD1 identical over 9 bases. V lost 6 bases and J lost 6; bases outside the gene matches: 8. There are 15 residues in the CDR3. Germline V gene data show CDR1 as SGHTA and CDR2 as FQGNSA. The CDR3, as DNA: TGTGCCAGCAGACCCGGGACAGGGAGGGCCGGGGAGCTGTTTTTT. Its protein product is CASRPGTGRAGELFF.

This chain uses TRBV5-1 with TRBJ2-1, with 8 bases identical to TRBD1. Trimming removed 2 bases from V and 6 bases from J; junction bases left unmatched: 1. The germline gives CDR1 SGHRS, CDR2 YFSETQ. The CDR3 consists of 13 residues. CDR3 sequence: CASSFGQGNEQFF. DNA of the CDR3: TGCGCCAGCAGCTTCGGACAGGGCAATGAGCAGTTCTTC.

The chain couples TRBV6-5 to TRBJ1-5, with D possibly TRBD1 on 5 matching bases. This CDR3 contains 15 residues. CDR1 is MNHEY, CDR2 SVGAGI, per germline. Trimming took off 0 bases at V and 3 bases at J, with 9 bases between the two ends. In nucleotides, the CDR3 is TGTGCCAGCAGTTACTCGGGGGGTTACAATCAGCCCCAGCATTTT. Translated, it gives CASSYSGGYNQPQHF.

The chain links TRBV11-3 to TRBJ2-4; 13 positions match TRBD2. Germline trimming cut 0 bases from V and 0 bases from J; bases unmatched to any gene: 5. Germline CDR1 reads SGHNT; CDR2 reads YENEEA. The CDR3 spans 19 residues. As DNA, the CDR3 is TGTGCCAGCAGCTTAGAGGGGACTAGCGGGACACTAGCCAAAAACATTCAGTACTTC. It encodes CASSLEGTSGTLAKNIQYF.

The V and J genes are TRBV5-4 and TRBJ2-1, with TRBD2 identical over 7 bases. Germline V gives CDR1 SGHNT, CDR2 YYREEE (reference sequence). Losses at the gene ends were 1 base for V and 0 bases for J; bases not matched to a gene: 7. There are 17 residues in the CDR3. The CDR3 coding sequence is TGTGCCAGCAGCTTGTTTTCTAGCGGCATCTCCTACAATGAGCAGTTCTTC. The encoded protein is CASSLFSSGISYNEQFF.

The chain combines TRBV4-3 with TRBJ2-2; D may be TRBD2 (5 bases). Trimming took 4 bases from V and 0 from J, leaving 9 bases between them. The V gene's germline CDR1 is LGHNA and CDR2 YSLEER. This CDR3 has 15 amino acids. As DNA, the CDR3 is TGCGCCAGCAGCCGGAGCGGCACGAACACCGGGGAGCTGTTTTTT. Translation gives CASSRSGTNTGELFF.

Only a few counts were recorded for this clone. The J gene is TRBJ1-1, the V gene TRBV15; D might be TRBD1 (5 bases). The V end was cut by 8 bases, the J end by 1 base, with 11 bases between. Germline lookup yields CDR1 LNHNV and CDR2 YYDKDF (reference sequence). This CDR3 is built from 13 residues. CDR3 bases: TGTGCCACCGAGGGGCAGAAGAACACTGAAGCTTTCTTT. This encodes CATEGQKNTEAFF.

The chain links TRBV5-1 to TRBJ1-1; possible D gene TRBD1, 5 bases. Trimming cost V 2 bases and J 1 base, with 9 bases left between them. Germline loops: CDR1 SGHRS, CDR2 YFSETQ. The CDR3 totals 14 residues. This CDR3 reads CASSLATGNTEAFF. DNA of the CDR3: TGCGCCAGCAGCTTAGCAACAGGGAACACTGAAGCTTTCTTT.

The gene calls are TRBV4-3 and TRBJ1-1; D remains ambiguous. CDR3 length: 15 residues. The germline CDR1 and CDR2 sequences are LGHNA and YSLEER. V was trimmed by 3 bases and J by 4 bases, leaving 15 bases between them. CDR3 amino acids: CASSQFLLTVTEAFF. CDR3 in DNA: TGCGCCAGCAGCCAGTTCCTCCTAACGGTCACTGAAGCTTTCTTT.

V is TRBV7-3 and J is TRBJ2-6; perhaps TRBD1 as D (5 bases). Trimming removed 2 bases at V and 4 bases at J, with 12 bases between. The CDR3 sequence is 16 residues long. Per the germline V gene, CDR1 is SGHTA and CDR2 is FQGTGA. CDR3 amino acids: CASSLQGLNGANVLTF. In nucleotides, the CDR3 is TGTGCCAGCAGCTTACAGGGCTTGAACGGGGCCAACGTCCTGACTTTC.

V usage is TRBV19 and J usage is TRBJ2-1; no firm D call. In germline, CDR1 is LNHDA, CDR2 SQIVND (reference sequence). This CDR3 comprises 14 residues. Trimming pared 6 bases from V and 7 bases from J, leaving 16 bases between. CDR3 region: CASSNNRIGNEQFF. CDR3 in DNA: TGTGCCAGTAGCAACAATCGGATCGGGAATGAGCAGTTCTTC.

This clone was detected only a few times. The genes are TRBV4-2 and TRBJ1-2; a possible D gene is TRBD1 (5 bases). Trimming cost V 4 bases and J 2 bases, with 17 bases left between them. In germline, CDR1 is LGHNA, CDR2 YNFKEQ. The CDR3 is 16 residues long. CDR3 sequence (DNA): TGTGCCAGCAGCCCCGTGTCAGGGACGGGCAACTATGGCTACACCTTC. Protein sequence: CASSPVSGTGNYGYTF.

The chain joins TRBV5-5 to TRBJ1-1; maybe TRBD1 (5 bases). CDR3 size: 14 residues. The V gene's germline CDR1 is SGHKS and CDR2 YYEKEE (reference sequence). The V gene lost 0 bases and the J gene lost 5 bases, with 11 bases spanning the gap. The CDR3 bases are TGTGCCAGCAGCTTGGAGGGCAGGGCGACTGAAGCTTTCTTT. It codes for CASSLEGRATEAFF.

The J gene is TRBJ2-7, the V gene TRBV5-4; TRBD2 aligns across 14 bases. The junction had 7 bases not matched to a gene; V was cut back by 4 bases and J by 4 bases. Germline V CDR1 and CDR2: SGHNT, YYREEE (reference sequence). The CDR3 extends over 16 amino acids. The CDR3 DNA follows: TGTGCCAGCAGCCACCAGGGACTAGCGGGGGTATACGAGCAGTACTTC. Translating it yields CASSHQGLAGVYEQYF.

V usage is TRBV19 and J usage is TRBJ2-1; 7 bases are shared with TRBD1. Germline lookup yields CDR1 LNHDA and CDR2 SQIVND (reference sequence). V gave up 4 bases and J gave up 8 bases; unmatched junction bases: 2. This CDR3 contains 12 residues. CDR3 sequence (DNA): TGTGCCAGTAGTAACAGGGGCGATGAGCAGTTCTTC. Protein product: CASSNRGDEQFF.

Points on this clone: The junction departs from germline at one end; a sequencing error may be responsible. The CDR3 is CASSLLQGYEQYF. Written as DNA, the CDR3 is TGTGCTAGCAGCTTATTACAGGGCTACGAGCAGTACTTC. The gene calls are TRBV7-7 and TRBJ2-7; tentative D call: TRBD1 (6 bases). This CDR3 spans 13 amino acids. Germline V gene sequence: CDR1 SSHAT, CDR2 FNYEAQ (reference sequence).

The rearrangement uses TRBV5-4 and TRBJ2-5, with D hard to call. The CDR3 has 15 amino acids. V dropped 1 base and J dropped 3 bases, with 13 bases sitting between them. Per the germline V gene, CDR1 is SGHNT and CDR2 is YYREEE (reference sequence). This CDR3 is CASSLSWTAEETQYF. The CDR3 nucleotides read TGTGCCAGCAGCTTGAGTTGGACGGCTGAAGAGACCCAGTACTTC.

To note about this clone: The same CDR3 is also encoded by other DNA sequences in this sample. The rearrangement links TRBV5-1 to TRBJ2-5; D call uncertain. V shed 2 bases and J shed 2 bases, with 7 bases lying between them. CDR1 is SGHRS and CDR2 is YFSETQ in the germline V gene. CDR3 length: 13 amino acids. CDR3 amino acids: CASSFGVQETQYF. In nucleotides, the CDR3 is TGCGCCAGCAGCTTTGGGGTACAAGAGACCCAGTACTTC.

V is TRBV6-6 and J is TRBJ2-1, with TRBD2 matching over 10 bases. V lost 0 bases, J lost 6 bases, and 5 bases stayed unmatched. The CDR3 contains 16 residues. Germline loops: CDR1 MNHNY, CDR2 SVGAGI (reference sequence). For the CDR3, the DNA is TGTGCCAGCAGTTACTCGGTCGCTAGCGGGAGCAATGAGCAGTTCTTC. Its translation is CASSYSVASGSNEQFF.

The CDR3 DNA sequence: TGTGCCATCTCCGACAGGGGACACTACGAGCAGTACTTC. Residues: CAISDRGHYEQYF. The chain couples TRBV10-3 to TRBJ2-7, with 8 bases matching TRBD1. CDR1 and CDR2 from the germline V gene are ENHRY and SYGVKD. This CDR3 is 13 amino acids long. J gave up 3 bases and V 8 bases, and 6 bases lay outside the gene matches.

The chain links TRBV19 to TRBJ1-2, with 8 bases lining up with TRBD1. In germline, CDR1 is LNHDA, CDR2 SQIVND (reference sequence). With V trimmed by 7 bases and J by 3 bases, 1 base remained unmatched. The CDR3 is 12 residues long. CDR3 region: CASKTGDYGYTF. The DNA of the CDR3 is TGTGCCAGTAAGACAGGGGACTATGGCTACACCTTC.

This clone was counted once. The chain combines TRBV6-5 with TRBJ2-1; D might be TRBD2 (6 bases). Germline V gives CDR1 MNHEY, CDR2 SVGAGI. This CDR3 has 15 residues. Trimming took 4 bases from V and 5 from J, leaving 15 bases between them. In DNA, the CDR3 is TGTGCCAGCAGTTCCACTAGCTCCAAAAACAATGAGCAGTTCTTC. As protein: CASSSTSSKNNEQFF.

This chain links TRBV25-1 with TRBJ1-1; tentatively, D is TRBD1 (6 bases). This CDR3 is 12 amino acids long. The ends were cut back, 7 bases at V and 4 bases at J, with 10 bases in the middle. The germline CDR1 and CDR2 sequences are MGHDK and SYGVNS. The CDR3 bases are TGTGCCAGCACCCTAGGGGGCACTGAAGCTTTCTTT. Translated, it gives CASTLGGTEAFF.

The chain employs TRBV29-1 and TRBJ2-1; no clear D. The CDR3 has 12 residues. The germline CDR1 and CDR2 sequences are SQVTM and ANQGSEA. V lost 5 bases to trimming and J lost 4 bases, with 9 bases between them. The CDR3 DNA follows: TGCAGCGTTAGGTCACCTTACAATGAGCAGTTCTTC. This gives the protein CSVRSPYNEQFF.

The chain is built from TRBV18 and TRBJ2-1; 8 bases align to TRBD1. CDR1 and CDR2 (germline): KGHSH, LQKENI. Trimming at V came to 1 base and at J to 0 bases, leaving 2 bases not matched to a gene. The CDR3 runs 16 residues. The CDR3 reads CASSPRTGSSYNEQFF. Written as DNA, the CDR3 is TGTGCCAGCTCACCACGGACAGGGAGCTCCTACAATGAGCAGTTCTTC.

The V and J genes are TRBV7-9 and TRBJ1-5; no reliable D call. Trimming shortened V by 1 base and J by 2 bases, and 9 bases separated the two germline ends. Per the germline V gene, CDR1 is SEHNR and CDR2 is FQNEAQ (reference sequence). CDR3 length: 15 residues. The CDR3 nucleotides are TGTGCCAGCAGCTTAGGAAATGGGGGCAATCAGCCCCAGCATTTT. Translation: CASSLGNGGNQPQHF.

The genes are TRBV7-6 and TRBJ2-1, with TRBD2 matching 10 bases. The ends lost 0 bases at V and 7 bases at J; junction bases unmatched: 3. Per germline, CDR1 SGHVS and CDR2 FNYEAQ. The CDR3 is 15 residues long. Here the CDR3 reads CASSLAPSGSNEQFF. The CDR3 DNA reads as TGTGCCAGCAGCTTAGCTCCTAGCGGGAGTAATGAGCAGTTCTTC.

The genes are TRBV11-1 and TRBJ2-3, with 8 bases fitting TRBD1. Germline CDR1 reads SGHAT; CDR2 reads FQDESV (reference sequence). The CDR3 sequence is 16 residues long. With V trimmed by 5 bases and J by 2 bases, 9 bases remained unmatched. CDR3 amino acids: CASSRHRDRYTDTQYF. The CDR3 DNA reads as TGTGCCAGCAGCCGCCACCGGGACAGGTACACAGATACGCAGTATTTT.

The V call is TRBV10-1, the J call TRBJ1-5; 7 bases are a match to TRBD1. From germline, CDR1 is WNHNN and CDR2 SYGVQD (reference sequence). The CDR3 contains 15 residues. V gave up 11 bases and J gave up 1 base; unmatched junction bases: 11. CDR3 in amino acids: CAPNTGTASNQPQHF. CDR3 nucleotides: TGCGCCCCCAATACCGGGACAGCAAGCAATCAGCCCCAGCATTTT.